Listed here is a single T cell receptor (beta chain). The primer mix had 60 Vbeta and 13 Jbeta primers. Study processing details: Around 9.9 million shared chains were among the approximately 76 million unique TCR beta chains that a later analysis counted. Only in-frame clones appear in the TCRdb table, and some are missing; sequencing was by immunoSEQ multiplex PCR. V and J calls and clone size follow that table, whereas D and trimming were derived from the DNA. This table holds 130,000 to 150,000 clones, nearly 80% found once. Germline V gene sequence: CDR1 SGHTS, CDR2 YDEGEE. This CDR3 has 15 residues. Trimming left V 0 bases short and J 3 bases short, with 12 bases between. This record comes from a study of cytomegalovirus exposure and HLA in healthy donors.

This clonotype was sampled from a male donor in good health and CMV-seronegative. The chain combines TRBV5-8 with TRBJ1-1; possible D gene TRBD1, 5 bases. Sequenced input: PBMCs. This CDR3 is CASSLVRGWDTEAFF. CDR3 bases: TGTGCCAGCAGCTTGGTAAGGGGCTGGGACACTGAAGCTTTCTTT.